One sample yielded the 24 T cell receptor beta chains listed below, sequenced in a study of T cell responses to AZD1222 COVID-19 vaccine. Clones were sequenced by immunoSEQ multiplex PCR, and TCRdb holds only the in-frame ones, with some missing. The repertoire holds approximately 100,000 clones, with about 85% as singletons. The sequencing used peripheral blood, collected 28 days after the second AZD1222 dose. The origin of the receptors is an adult who received the AZD1222 COVID-19 vaccine.

The genes are TRBV11-2 and TRBJ2-3; the D gene is possibly TRBD2 (5 bases). Trimming removed 1 base from V and 5 bases from J, with 10 bases in between. This CDR3 has 14 amino acids. From germline, CDR1 is SGHAT and CDR2 FQNNGV. The DNA for the CDR3 is TGTGCCAGCAGCTTAGTGGAGGCCGGAGATACGCAGTATTTT. Its translation: CASSLVEAGDTQYF. Complete variable domain (other parts from reference TRBV11-2 and TRBJ2-3): EAGVAQSPRYKIIEKRQSVAFWCNPISGHATLYWYQQILGQGPKLLIQFQNNGVVDDSQLPKDRFSAERLKGVDSTLKIQPAKLEDSAVYLCASSLVEAGDTQYFGPGTRLTVL.

The chain couples TRBV27 to TRBJ1-5; 8 nucleotides line up with TRBD1. Trimming cost V 4 bases and J 5 bases; bases outside gene matches: 4. This CDR3 spans 14 amino acids. Germline CDR1 is MNHEY and CDR2 is SMNVEV (reference sequence). The chain's CDR3 is CASSSRGRDQPQHF. CDR3 nucleotides: TGTGCCAGCAGTTCCAGGGGGCGGGATCAGCCCCAGCATTTT.

This clone was observed once. The V gene is TRBV19, the J gene TRBJ2-3; 16 bases map to TRBD2. The V and J ends lost 8 bases and 3 bases, in that order; junction bases with no gene match: 11. The CDR3 consists of 18 residues. Germline V gene sequence: CDR1 LNHDA, CDR2 SQIVND (reference sequence). The CDR3 region has the DNA TGTGCCAGTTCCTCGGGACTAGCGGGAGGGTTTAGTACAGATACGCAGTATTTT. Amino acid sequence: CASSSGLAGGFSTDTQYF. The complete variable domain, with remaining parts taken from reference TRBV19 and TRBJ2-3, reads DGGITQSPKYLFRKEGQNVTLSCEQNLNHDAMYWYRQDPGQGLRLIYYSQIVNDFQKGDIAEGYSVSREKKESFPLTVTSAQKNPTAFYLCASSSGLAGGFSTDTQYFGPGTRLTVL.

The chain couples TRBV2 to TRBJ2-5, with 10 bases matching TRBD2. Losses at the gene ends were 5 bases for V and 4 bases for J; bases not matched to a gene: 10. This CDR3 is 16 amino acids long. CDR1 is SNHLY, CDR2 FYNNEI, per germline. Here the CDR3 reads CASSFQRGGSGETQYF. For the CDR3, the DNA is TGTGCCAGCAGTTTCCAGCGGGGGGGCTCGGGAGAGACCCAGTACTTC.

The CDR3 DNA reads as TGTGCCAGCAGCTTAGGGACGGCTAGCTCTGGAAACACCATATATTTT. Residues: CASSLGTASSGNTIYF. V usage is TRBV7-3 and J usage is TRBJ1-3; possibly TRBD1 for D (5 bases). The V gene's germline CDR1 is SGHTA and CDR2 FQGTGA. V gave up 2 bases and J gave up 0 bases, with 11 bases separating them. The CDR3 totals 16 residues.

The V and J genes are TRBV5-1 and TRBJ1-1, with 8 bases fitting TRBD1. Germline-derived CDR1 and CDR2 are SGHRS and YFSETQ. CDR3 length equals 16 residues. The trim removed 8 bases at V and 11 bases at J, leaving 23 bases unmatched. In DNA form, the CDR3 reads TGCGCCAGTTCGCTGTTCAACCCCACCGGACAGGGAGAGGCTTTCTTT. The encoded protein is CASSLFNPTGQGEAFF. Using reference TRBV5-1 and TRBJ1-1 for the parts outside the CDR3, the full variable domain is KAGVTQTPRYLIKTRGQQVTLSCSPISGHRSVSWYQQTPGQGLQFLFEYFSETQRNKGNFPGRFSGRQFSNSRSEMNVSTLELGDSALYLCASSLFNPTGQGEAFFGQGTRLTVV.

The chain couples TRBV25-1 to TRBJ2-1, with 7 nucleotides matching TRBD2. Trimming at V came to 5 bases and at J to 5 bases, leaving 6 bases not matched to a gene. Germline CDR1 reads MGHDK; CDR2 reads SYGVNS. The CDR3 sequence is 14 residues long. CDR3 in amino acids: CASSFNGGNNEQFF. The CDR3 DNA sequence: TGTGCCAGCAGTTTCAACGGGGGGAACAATGAGCAGTTCTTC.

This clone appeared once. This chain connects TRBV27 to TRBJ2-7, with TRBD2 identical over 12 bases. CDR1 MNHEY and CDR2 SMNVEV come from the germline V gene (reference sequence). The CDR3 sequence is 16 residues long. V trimming: 6 bases; J trimming: 1 base; junction bases outside the gene matches: 7. The CDR3 spells CASSRGLAGISYEQYF. The CDR3 nucleotides read TGTGCCAGCAGCCGCGGACTAGCGGGAATTTCCTACGAGCAGTACTTC.

The CDR3 is CASTVGTAGGYEQYF. In nucleotides, the CDR3 is TGTGCCAGCACCGTAGGAACGGCAGGGGGCTACGAGCAGTACTTC. The chain carries TRBV28 and TRBJ2-7, with 7 bases aligning to TRBD1. Trimming cost V 7 bases and J 3 bases; bases outside gene matches: 12. In germline, CDR1 is MDHEN, CDR2 SYDVKM. The CDR3 has 15 residues. Based on the CDR3 plus reference TRBV28 and TRBJ2-7, the full variable domain is DVKVTQSSRYLVKRTGEKVFLECVQDMDHENMFWYRQDPGLGLRLIYFSYDVKMKEKGDIPEGYSVSREKKERFSLILESASTNQTSMYLCASTVGTAGGYEQYFGPGTRLTVT.

The chain joins TRBV7-8 to TRBJ2-7; unclear D gene. V lost 5 bases and J 0 bases, leaving 11 bases between the germline ends. The CDR3 contains 14 residues. Germline lookup yields CDR1 SGHVS and CDR2 FQNEAQ. The CDR3: CASSEGRISYEQYF. Written as DNA, the CDR3 is TGTGCCAGCAGCGAAGGCAGGATCTCCTACGAGCAGTACTTC.

The rearrangement uses TRBV28 and TRBJ1-4; no firm D call. Looked up from germline, CDR1 is MDHEN and CDR2 is SYDVKM. V was pared by 3 bases and J by 4 bases, with 9 bases between. The CDR3 loop spans 14 amino acids. The CDR3 DNA follows: TGTGCCAGCAGTTTTGTGTGGAATAATGAAAAACTGTTTTTT. This encodes CASSFVWNNEKLFF. The full variable domain, with the rest looked up from reference TRBV28 and TRBJ1-4, is DVKVTQSSRYLVKRTGEKVFLECVQDMDHENMFWYRQDPGLGLRLIYFSYDVKMKEKGDIPEGYSVSREKKERFSLILESASTNQTSMYLCASSFVWNNEKLFFGSGTQLSVL.

The V call is TRBV24-1, the J call TRBJ1-4; 7 bases map to TRBD1. Per the germline V gene, CDR1 is KGHDR and CDR2 is SFDVKD. J was trimmed by 4 bases and V by 3 bases; bases with no gene match: 7. CDR3 size: 16 residues. The CDR3 loop is CATSDSGGGLNEKLFF. The DNA for the CDR3 is TGTGCCACCAGTGATAGTGGAGGGGGCCTTAATGAAAAACTGTTTTTT.

The chain uses TRBV3-1 (or the pseudogene TRBV3-2) and TRBJ2-5; D gene uncertain. This CDR3 region has 14 residues. V lost 4 bases, J lost 2 bases, and 11 bases lay in between. Germline assignment: CDR1 LGHDT and CDR2 YNNKEL (reference sequence). The DNA of the CDR3 is TGTGCCAGCAGCCTAGCCCAAAGTCAAGAGACCCAGTACTTC. Translating gives CASSLAQSQETQYF.

The chain employs TRBV3-1 (or the pseudogene TRBV3-2) and TRBJ1-1; a possible D gene is TRBD1 (5 bases). There are 16 residues in the CDR3. Trimming took 0 bases from V and 5 from J, leaving 16 bases between them. Germline V CDR1 and CDR2: LGHDT, YNNKEL (reference sequence). The CDR3 region is CASSQDTGGTVTEAFF. The CDR3 nucleotides read TGTGCCAGCAGCCAAGATACCGGAGGGACGGTTACTGAAGCTTTCTTT.

This clone was observed a handful of times. CDR3 protein: CASTPGSYGYTF. CDR3 bases: TGTGCCAGCACCCCCGGCAGCTATGGCTACACCTTC. The V and J genes are TRBV6-6 and TRBJ1-2, with unresolved D. V lost 7 bases to trimming and J lost 4 bases, with 10 bases between them. This CDR3 region has 12 residues. Germline lookup yields CDR1 MNHNY and CDR2 SVGAGI (reference sequence).

The genes are TRBV7-9 and TRBJ1-6; D is unresolved. Trimming took off 5 bases at V and 13 bases at J, with 18 bases between the two ends. The CDR3 is made up of 14 amino acids. Germline lookup yields CDR1 SEHNR and CDR2 FQNEAQ (reference sequence). CDR3 loop: CASSLAVGVMPLHF. The CDR3 bases are TGTGCCAGCAGCCTTGCAGTTGGGGTTATGCCCCTCCACTTT.

This clone was counted a few times. V and J are TRBV12-3 or TRBV12-4 and TRBJ1-1; the D gene is possibly TRBD1 (5 bases). This CDR3 region has 13 residues. V shed 6 bases and J shed 4 bases, with 12 bases lying between them. The CDR3 bases are TGTGCCAGCAGAAAAGGGGAGGGCACTGAAGCTTTCTTT. It encodes CASRKGEGTEAFF.

The CDR3 is CASSHPSGLSRQFF. CDR3 DNA: TGTGCCAGCAGCCATCCTTCGGGACTTTCGCGGCAGTTCTTC. The J gene is TRBJ2-1, the V gene TRBV3-1 (or the pseudogene TRBV3-2); D might be TRBD2 (6 bases). Looked up from germline, CDR1 is LGHDT and CDR2 is YNNKEL (reference sequence). Trimming shortened V by 3 bases and J by 12 bases, and 18 bases separated the two germline ends. The CDR3 covers 14 residues.

This chain connects TRBV5-4 to TRBJ2-2; D not resolved. V was trimmed by 1 base and J by 9 bases, leaving 13 bases between them. CDR1 and CDR2 from the germline V gene are SGHNT and YYREEE (reference sequence). The CDR3 consists of 14 residues. The CDR3 region has the DNA TGTGCCAGCAGCTTGCGCGGCAGCTCCCGGGAGCTGTTTTTT. Its protein product is CASSLRGSSRELFF.

This clone has a single count. The chain uses TRBV9 and TRBJ2-1, with D possibly TRBD1 on 6 matching bases. This CDR3 comprises 14 residues. Trimming stripped 1 base from V and 10 bases from J, with 15 bases between. Germline loops: CDR1 SGDLS, CDR2 YYNGEE. For the CDR3, the DNA is TGTGCCAGCAGCGTACCAGGGGTGAGGGAAGAGCAGTTCTTC. As protein: CASSVPGVREEQFF.

This clone was recorded a few times. The chain couples TRBV2 to TRBJ1-2; TRBD1 might be the D (5 bases). V was clipped by 0 bases and J by 3 bases, with 11 bases between them. This CDR3 spans 15 amino acids. In germline, CDR1 is SNHLY, CDR2 FYNNEI. Here the CDR3 reads CASSEAEGTYYGYTF. The CDR3 DNA reads TGTGCCAGCAGTGAAGCAGAGGGGACCTACTATGGCTACACCTTC.

The rearrangement joins TRBV7-9 to TRBJ2-7; the D is unclear. CDR1 and CDR2 from the germline V gene are SEHNR and FQNEAQ (reference sequence). The CDR3 sequence is 13 residues long. V was trimmed by 5 bases and J by 7 bases, leaving 15 bases between them. The CDR3 region is CASSPRTPGEQYF. The CDR3 region has the DNA TGTGCCAGCAGCCCTCGGACGCCCGGTGAGCAGTACTTC.

The chain joins TRBV10-3 to TRBJ2-1; D might be TRBD2 (6 bases). Trimming removed 7 bases at V and 3 bases at J, with 13 bases between. CDR1 and CDR2 from the germline V gene are ENHRY and SYGVKD. The CDR3 has 14 amino acids. The CDR3 nucleotides read TGTGCCATCAAGGGGAGGTGGAACTACAATGAGCAGTTCTTC. The encoded protein is CAIKGRWNYNEQFF.

The chain couples TRBV4-3 to TRBJ2-1; 7 bases match TRBD1. CDR1 and CDR2 from the germline V gene are LGHNA and YSLEER. CDR3 length equals 16 residues. After removal of 0 bases from V and 7 bases from J, the junction contained 9 bases not matched to a gene. Here the CDR3 reads CASSQESPGQRNEQFF. The CDR3 DNA follows: TGCGCCAGCAGCCAAGAGTCACCGGGACAGCGGAATGAGCAGTTCTTC.